This TCR beta chain was obtained from a study of cytomegalovirus exposure and HLA in healthy donors. General study results and limits: Association of a missense DCLRE1C variant with TCR beta V- and J-gene trimming was reported in a later analysis.

Primers included in the PCR were 60 Vbeta and 13 Jbeta primers. Sequenced by immunoSEQ multiplex PCR; TCRdb stores in-frame clones only, minus some. The sample records over 100,000 clones, more than 70% being singletons. CDR1 is MNHNS, CDR2 SASEGT, per germline. The CDR3 consists of 13 residues. The germline V and J ends were trimmed by 11 bases and 2 bases, with 12 bases remaining between them. Comment on this clone: Its antigen is not identified.

The clonotype originates from a male donor in good health and CMV-seropositive. The source material was PBMCs. The chain couples TRBV6-1 to TRBJ2-2; TRBD2 might be the D (6 bases). Here the CDR3 DNA reads TGTGCCTCAGATAGCGGTAACACCGGGGAGCTGTTTTTT. Amino acid sequence: CASDSGNTGELFF.